What follows are 2 T cell receptor beta chains derived from one specimen sequenced in a study of PD-L1 blockade in urothelial cancer. Documented time point: peripheral blood 6 weeks after treatment start. The repertoire was sequenced with immunoSEQ multiplex PCR; TCRdb's copy has only in-frame clones and lacks some. The sample has some 120,000 clones, approximately 90% seen once. Material: PBMCs, obtained around atezolizumab (anti-PD-L1) treatment. Source of these receptors: a man aged 55-75 years with urothelial cancer.

V gene TRBV11-2 combines with J gene TRBJ1-5, with 12 bases lining up with TRBD1. Germline assignment: CDR1 SGHAT and CDR2 FQNNGV. The CDR3 has 15 residues. After removal of 5 bases from V and 5 bases from J, the junction contained 4 bases not matched to a gene. The CDR3 sequence: CASSVGTGGDQPQHF. CDR3 coding DNA: TGTGCCAGCAGCGTAGGGACAGGGGGCGATCAGCCCCAGCATTTT.

This rearrangement joins TRBV19 to TRBJ2-2; 8 nucleotides align to TRBD1. The CDR3 has 13 amino acids. The germline V gene has CDR1 LNHDA and CDR2 SQIVND (reference sequence). Losses at the gene ends were 10 bases for V and 3 bases for J; bases not matched to a gene: 4. CDR3 sequence reads: CATDRGDTGELFF. CDR3 DNA: TGTGCCACAGACAGGGGCGACACCGGGGAGCTGTTTTTT.